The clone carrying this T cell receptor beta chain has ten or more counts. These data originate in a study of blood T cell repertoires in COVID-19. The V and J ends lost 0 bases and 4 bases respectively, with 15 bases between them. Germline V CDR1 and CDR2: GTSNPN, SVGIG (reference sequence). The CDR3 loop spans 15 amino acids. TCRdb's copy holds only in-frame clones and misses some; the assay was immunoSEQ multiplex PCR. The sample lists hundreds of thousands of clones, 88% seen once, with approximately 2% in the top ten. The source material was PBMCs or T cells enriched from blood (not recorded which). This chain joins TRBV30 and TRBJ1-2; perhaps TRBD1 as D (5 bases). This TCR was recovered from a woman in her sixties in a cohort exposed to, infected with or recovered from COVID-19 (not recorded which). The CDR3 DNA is TGTGCCTGGAGTGTACCTGGGGCGTTCCTCTATGGCTACACCTTC. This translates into CAWSVPGAFLYGYTF.